This TCR beta chain derives from a study of blood T cells in healthy people across ages. Overall study results and limits: Significant beta diversity loss was already apparent by age approximately 40, declining roughly linearly. Observed TCR beta diversity showed a strong correlation with the percentage of naive T cells as measured by flow cytometry. Changes in expanded clonotypes were possibly confounded, as the CMV status of donors was unknown.

Primers used in a second PCR of roughly 7 to 12 cycles were a sample-barcoded 5' primer and a J-beta primer mix. TCRdb independently ran MiXCR on the 5' RACE reads; one entry per CDR3 protein. Counted here are roughly 1.7 million distinct CDR3 sequences, roughly 32% occurring once; the ten biggest clones make up around 10%. This clonotype was counted between two and nine times. Its antigen is still unknown. The CDR3 runs 14 residues. Germline trimming cut 5 bases from V and 3 bases from J; bases unmatched to any gene: 7. From germline, CDR1 is SGHRS and CDR2 YFSETQ. This receptor was identified in a woman in her 30s in good health. V usage is TRBV5-1 and J usage is TRBJ2-7; 8 bases are a match to TRBD2. Material for sequencing was blood. CDR3 sequence: CASRNNGGGYEQYF. The CDR3 bases are TGCGCCAGCAGAAACAACGGGGGGGGCTACGAGCAGTACTTC.